These 5 T cell receptor beta chains were sequenced from one sample in a study of PD-L1 blockade in urothelial cancer. This table comes from immunoSEQ multiplex PCR, and its TCRdb copy is limited to in-frame clones, with some not included. The profile shows roughly 55,000 clones, just over 85% of them singletons. The time point here: pretreatment peripheral blood. The specimen was PBMCs, collected around atezolizumab (anti-PD-L1) treatment. These receptor sequences come from a man between 60 and 70 years old with urothelial cancer.

Comments on this clone: Only one base separates this from a far larger clonotype, so it likely reflects a read error. Other DNA sequences from this sample encode an identical CDR3 as well. The V and J genes are TRBV5-8 and TRBJ2-7, with 7 bases identical to TRBD1. Germline values: CDR1 SGHTS, CDR2 YDEGEE. The length of the CDR3 is 13 residues. The chain's CDR3 is CASSQRTGREQYF. The DNA for the CDR3 is TGCGCCAGCAGCCAACGGACAGGCCGCGAGCAGTACTTC.

V usage is TRBV27 and J usage is TRBJ1-6; D remains ambiguous. The CDR3 is 15 residues long. Germline CDR1 is MNHEY and CDR2 is SMNVEV (reference sequence). Trimming shortened V by 0 bases and J by 4 bases, and 7 bases separated the two germline ends. The CDR3 loop reads CASSLSYSYNSPLHF. The CDR3 nucleotides are TGTGCCAGCAGTTTATCGTACAGTTATAATTCACCCCTCCACTTT.

The rearrangement links TRBV30 to TRBJ2-7; 7 nucleotides align to TRBD1. This CDR3 is 14 amino acids long. Per germline, CDR1 GTSNPN and CDR2 SVGIG (reference sequence). Trimming cost V 3 bases and J 5 bases; bases outside gene matches: 10. For the CDR3, the DNA is TGTGCCTGGAGCCGGGACAGCGTGGTCGACGAGCAGTACTTC. This sequence encodes CAWSRDSVVDEQYF.

For the CDR3, the DNA is TGTGCCTGGAGGGGACAGCCTACCGGGGAGCTGTTTTTT. Protein product: CAWRGQPTGELFF. The chain joins TRBV30 to TRBJ2-2, with 7 bases matching TRBD1. CDR3 length: 13 residues. The trim removed 3 bases at V and 5 bases at J, leaving 3 bases unmatched. CDR1 and CDR2 from the germline V gene are GTSNPN and SVGIG (reference sequence).

This sequence joins TRBV5-1 and TRBJ1-2; maybe TRBD1 (5 bases). Trimming took 0 bases from V and 1 from J, leaving 10 bases between them. This CDR3 is built from 15 residues. CDR1 is SGHRS, CDR2 YFSETQ, per germline. The CDR3 loop is CASSLDVGVNYGYTF. DNA for the CDR3: TGCGCCAGCAGCTTGGATGTAGGGGTTAACTATGGCTACACCTTC.